This T cell receptor beta chain was sequenced in a study of beta chain features in type 1 diabetes. Study observations and caveats: People with Type 1 diabetes carried modestly yet significantly shorter TCRB CDR3s in all four CD4+ subsets.

The study reverse transcribed the entire isolated RNA, so it sequenced expressed TCRB transcripts. Clones were read by immunoSEQ multiplex PCR, and TCRdb kept only the in-frame ones, dropping some. Among around 20,000 clones, about two thirds were seen once, and the ten largest hold about 4%. Concerning this clone itself: The antigen remains undetermined. The same CDR3 is also encoded by other DNA sequences in this sample.

Germline V gene data show CDR1 as SGHTA and CDR2 as FQGNSA. CDR3 size: 15 residues. V was pared by 1 base and J by 0 bases, with 9 bases between. This chain links TRBV7-2 with TRBJ1-1, with D hard to call. The source is a man in his late teens or twenties with type 1 diabetes. What was sequenced was Tregs from blood. The CDR3 DNA reads TGTGCCAGCAGCTTAGATCGGGGAATGAACACTGAAGCTTTCTTT. Encoded protein: CASSLDRGMNTEAFF.